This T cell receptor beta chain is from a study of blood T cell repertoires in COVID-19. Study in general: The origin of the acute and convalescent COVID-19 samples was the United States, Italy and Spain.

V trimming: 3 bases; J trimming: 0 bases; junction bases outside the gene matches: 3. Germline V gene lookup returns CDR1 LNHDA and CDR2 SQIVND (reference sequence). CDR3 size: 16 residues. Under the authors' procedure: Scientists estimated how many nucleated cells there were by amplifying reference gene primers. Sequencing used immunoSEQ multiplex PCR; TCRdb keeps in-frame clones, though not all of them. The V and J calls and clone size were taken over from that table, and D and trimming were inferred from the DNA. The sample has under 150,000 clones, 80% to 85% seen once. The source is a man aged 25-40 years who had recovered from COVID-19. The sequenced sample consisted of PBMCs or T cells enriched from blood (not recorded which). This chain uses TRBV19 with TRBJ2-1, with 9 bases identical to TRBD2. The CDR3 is CASSILSGGSYNEQFF. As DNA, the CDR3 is TGTGCCAGTAGTATCCTTAGCGGGGGCTCCTACAATGAGCAGTTCTTC.